The clone carrying this T cell receptor beta chain has a handful of counts. As handled by the study authors: Amplifying reference gene primers gave estimates of nucleated cell counts. TCRdb keeps only in-frame clones here, not all; method: immunoSEQ multiplex PCR. V, J and clone size derive from that table, while D and trimming were established from the DNA sequence. Among about 110,000 clones listed, over 65% were seen once. This sample is part of a study of blood T cell repertoires in COVID-19. Whole-study context: Spain, Italy and the United States supplied samples that represented acute and convalescent COVID-19. Sources were T cells, B-cell-depleted T cells, or PBMCs; the material itself was cDNA or gDNA.

Between the trimmed V and J ends, which lost 3 bases and 6 bases, there was a span of 9 bases. The CDR3 is 14 residues long. Germline V gene lookup returns CDR1 MNHEY and CDR2 SMNVEV (reference sequence). This sequence was found in a woman aged 80 or over with acute or convalescent COVID-19. The chain carries TRBV27 and TRBJ1-6; maybe TRBD1 (6 bases). Sequencing was done on a sample of peripheral blood. CDR3 DNA sequence: TGTGCCAGCAGTTTCAGGGGAATTAATTCACCCCTCCACTTT. This sequence encodes CASSFRGINSPLHF.